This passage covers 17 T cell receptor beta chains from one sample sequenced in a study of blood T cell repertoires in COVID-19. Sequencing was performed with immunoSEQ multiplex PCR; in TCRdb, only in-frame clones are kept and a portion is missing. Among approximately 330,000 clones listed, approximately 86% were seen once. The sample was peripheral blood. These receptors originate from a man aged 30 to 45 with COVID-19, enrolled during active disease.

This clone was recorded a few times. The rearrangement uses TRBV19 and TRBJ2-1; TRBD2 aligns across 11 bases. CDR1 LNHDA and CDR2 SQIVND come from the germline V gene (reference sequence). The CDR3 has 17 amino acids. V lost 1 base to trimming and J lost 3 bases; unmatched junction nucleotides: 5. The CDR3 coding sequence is TGTGCCAGTAGTATAGGCCCTACTAGCGGGGGCTACAATGAGCAGTTCTTC. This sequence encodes CASSIGPTSGGYNEQFF.

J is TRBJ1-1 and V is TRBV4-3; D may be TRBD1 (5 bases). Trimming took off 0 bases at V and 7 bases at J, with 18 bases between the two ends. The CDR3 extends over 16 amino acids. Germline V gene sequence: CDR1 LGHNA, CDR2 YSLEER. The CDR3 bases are TGCGCCAGCAGCCAAGATGTAATAATAGGGGATGGTGAAGCTTTCTTT. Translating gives CASSQDVIIGDGEAFF.

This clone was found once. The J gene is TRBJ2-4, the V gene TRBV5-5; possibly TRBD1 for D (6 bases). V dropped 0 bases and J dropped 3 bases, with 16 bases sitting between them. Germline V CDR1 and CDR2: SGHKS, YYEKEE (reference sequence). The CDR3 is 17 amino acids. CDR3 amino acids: CASSLVVGGFGKNIQYF. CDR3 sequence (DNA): TGTGCCAGCAGCTTGGTAGTAGGGGGTTTTGGCAAAAACATTCAGTACTTC.

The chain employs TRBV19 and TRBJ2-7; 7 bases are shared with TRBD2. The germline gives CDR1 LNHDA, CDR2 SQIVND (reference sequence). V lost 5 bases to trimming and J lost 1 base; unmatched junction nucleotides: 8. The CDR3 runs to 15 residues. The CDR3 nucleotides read TGTGCCAGTAGTGCCCCCTGGGGAGGGTCCTACGAGCAGTACTTC. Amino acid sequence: CASSAPWGGSYEQYF.

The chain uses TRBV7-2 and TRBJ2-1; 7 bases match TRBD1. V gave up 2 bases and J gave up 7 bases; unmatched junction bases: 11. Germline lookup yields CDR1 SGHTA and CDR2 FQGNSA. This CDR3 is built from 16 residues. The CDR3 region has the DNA TGTGCCAGCAGCTTAAGTAGGGGACAGACCGTGAATGAGCAGTTCTTC. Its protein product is CASSLSRGQTVNEQFF.

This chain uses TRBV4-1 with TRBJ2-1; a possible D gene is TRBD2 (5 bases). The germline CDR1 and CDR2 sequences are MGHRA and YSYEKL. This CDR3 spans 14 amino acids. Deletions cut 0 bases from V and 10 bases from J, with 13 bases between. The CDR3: CASSQEGLAWEQFF. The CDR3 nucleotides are TGCGCCAGCAGCCAAGAAGGTTTAGCGTGGGAGCAGTTCTTC.

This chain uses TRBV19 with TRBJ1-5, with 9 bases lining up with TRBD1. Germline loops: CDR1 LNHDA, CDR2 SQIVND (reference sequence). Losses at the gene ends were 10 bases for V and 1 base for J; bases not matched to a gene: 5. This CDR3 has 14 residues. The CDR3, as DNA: TGTGCCACCGAGGACAGGGGAAGCAATCAGCCCCAGCATTTT. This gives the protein CATEDRGSNQPQHF.

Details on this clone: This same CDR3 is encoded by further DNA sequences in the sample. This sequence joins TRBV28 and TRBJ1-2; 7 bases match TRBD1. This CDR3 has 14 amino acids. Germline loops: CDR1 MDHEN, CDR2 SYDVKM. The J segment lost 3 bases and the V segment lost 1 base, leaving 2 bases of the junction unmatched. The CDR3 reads CASSLLGTDYGYTF. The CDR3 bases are TGTGCCAGCAGTTTATTGGGGACAGACTATGGCTACACCTTC.

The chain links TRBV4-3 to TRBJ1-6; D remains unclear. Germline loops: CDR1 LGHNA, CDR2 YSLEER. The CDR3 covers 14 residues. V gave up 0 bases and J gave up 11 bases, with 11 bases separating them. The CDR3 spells CASSQEERVTPLHF. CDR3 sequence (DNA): TGCGCCAGCAGCCAAGAAGAACGGGTAACACCCCTCCACTTT.

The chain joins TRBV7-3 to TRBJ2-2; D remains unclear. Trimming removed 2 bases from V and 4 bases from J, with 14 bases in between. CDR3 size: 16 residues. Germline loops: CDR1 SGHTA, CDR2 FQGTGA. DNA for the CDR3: TGTGCCAGCAGCTTATTCCACGCCACTGGCACCGGGGAGCTGTTTTTT. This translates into CASSLFHATGTGELFF.

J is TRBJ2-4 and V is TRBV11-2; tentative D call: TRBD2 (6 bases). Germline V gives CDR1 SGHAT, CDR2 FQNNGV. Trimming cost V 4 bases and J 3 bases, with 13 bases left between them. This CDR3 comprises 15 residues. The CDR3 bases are TGTGCCAGCAGCTCGGCGGGGCGGGGCAAAAACATTCAGTACTTC. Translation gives CASSSAGRGKNIQYF.

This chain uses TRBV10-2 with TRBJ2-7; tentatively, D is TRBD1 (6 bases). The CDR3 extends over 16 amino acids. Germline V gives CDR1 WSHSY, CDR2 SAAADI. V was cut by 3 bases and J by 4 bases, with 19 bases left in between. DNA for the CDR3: TGCGCCAGCAGTGACTCCGGCAGGGGAATATTTTACGAGCAGTACTTC. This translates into CASSDSGRGIFYEQYF.

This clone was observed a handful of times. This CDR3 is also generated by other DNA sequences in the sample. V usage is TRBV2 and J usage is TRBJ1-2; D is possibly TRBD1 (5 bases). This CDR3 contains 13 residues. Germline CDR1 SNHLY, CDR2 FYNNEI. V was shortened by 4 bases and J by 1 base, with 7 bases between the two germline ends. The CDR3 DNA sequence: TGTGCCAGCAGTGGGGGACTTAACTATGGCTACACCTTC. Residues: CASSGGLNYGYTF. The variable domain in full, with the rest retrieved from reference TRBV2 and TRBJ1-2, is EPEVTQTPSHQVTQMGQEVILRCVPISNHLYFYWYRQILGQKVEFLVSFYNNEISEKSEIFDDQFSVERPDGSNFTLKIRSTKLEDSAMYFCASSGGLNYGYTFGSGTRLTVV.

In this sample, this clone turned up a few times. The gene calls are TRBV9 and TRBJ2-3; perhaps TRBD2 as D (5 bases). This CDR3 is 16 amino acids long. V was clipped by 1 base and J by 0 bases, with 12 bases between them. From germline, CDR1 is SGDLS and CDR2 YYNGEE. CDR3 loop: CASSVTSAASTDTQYF. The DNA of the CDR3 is TGTGCCAGCAGCGTAACTAGTGCCGCTAGCACAGATACGCAGTATTTT.

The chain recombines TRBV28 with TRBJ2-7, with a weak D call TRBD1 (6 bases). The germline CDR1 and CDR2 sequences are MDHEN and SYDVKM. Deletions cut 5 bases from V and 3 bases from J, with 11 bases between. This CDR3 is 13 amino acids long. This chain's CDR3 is CASSNRDDYEQYF. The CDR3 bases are TGTGCCAGCAGTAACAGGGATGACTACGAGCAGTACTTC.

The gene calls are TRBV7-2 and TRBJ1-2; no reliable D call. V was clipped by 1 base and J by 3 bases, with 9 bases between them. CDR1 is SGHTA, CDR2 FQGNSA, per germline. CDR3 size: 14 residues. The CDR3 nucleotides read TGTGCCAGCAGCTTAGGGCACCAGGACTATGGCTACACCTTC. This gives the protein CASSLGHQDYGYTF.

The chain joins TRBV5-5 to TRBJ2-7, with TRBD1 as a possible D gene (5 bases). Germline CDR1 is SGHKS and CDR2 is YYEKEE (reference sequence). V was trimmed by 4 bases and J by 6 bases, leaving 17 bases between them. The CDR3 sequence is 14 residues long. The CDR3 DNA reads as TGTGCCAGCAGCCCCCCCCAGGGAAAGGGCGAGCAGTACTTC. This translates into CASSPPQGKGEQYF.